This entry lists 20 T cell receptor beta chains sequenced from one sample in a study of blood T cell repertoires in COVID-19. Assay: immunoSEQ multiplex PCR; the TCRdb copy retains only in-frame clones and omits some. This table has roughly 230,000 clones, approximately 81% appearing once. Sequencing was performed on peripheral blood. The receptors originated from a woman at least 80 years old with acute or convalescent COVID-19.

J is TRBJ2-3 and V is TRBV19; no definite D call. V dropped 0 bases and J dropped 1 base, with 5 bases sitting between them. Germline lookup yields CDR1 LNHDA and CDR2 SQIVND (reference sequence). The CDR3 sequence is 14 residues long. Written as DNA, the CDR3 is TGTGCCAGTAGTATAGATCCAGGCACAGATACGCAGTATTTT. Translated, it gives CASSIDPGTDTQYF.

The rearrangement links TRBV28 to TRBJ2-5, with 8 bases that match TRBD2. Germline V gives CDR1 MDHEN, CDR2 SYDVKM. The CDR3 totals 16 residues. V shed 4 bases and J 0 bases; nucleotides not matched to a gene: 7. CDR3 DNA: TGTGCCAGCAGTTCCGATCGCGGGAGGAACCAAGAGACCCAGTACTTC. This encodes CASSSDRGRNQETQYF.

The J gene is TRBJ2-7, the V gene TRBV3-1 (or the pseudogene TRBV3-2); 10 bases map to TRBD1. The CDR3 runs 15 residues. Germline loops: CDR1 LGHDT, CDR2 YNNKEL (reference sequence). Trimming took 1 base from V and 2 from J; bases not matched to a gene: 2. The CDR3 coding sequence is TGTGCCAGCAGCCAAGGCGACAGGGGGCCCTACGAGCAGTACTTC. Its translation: CASSQGDRGPYEQYF.

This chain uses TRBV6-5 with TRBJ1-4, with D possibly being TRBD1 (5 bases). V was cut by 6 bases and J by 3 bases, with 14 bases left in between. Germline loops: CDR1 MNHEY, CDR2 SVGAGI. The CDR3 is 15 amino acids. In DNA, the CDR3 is TGTGCCAGCAGGGACGGTGGGGCCTCTAATGAAAAACTGTTTTTT. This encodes CASRDGGASNEKLFF.

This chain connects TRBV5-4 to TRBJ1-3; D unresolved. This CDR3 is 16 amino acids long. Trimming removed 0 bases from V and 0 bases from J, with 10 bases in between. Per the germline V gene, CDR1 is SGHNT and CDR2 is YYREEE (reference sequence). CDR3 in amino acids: CASSLAGRVSGNTIYF. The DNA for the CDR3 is TGTGCCAGCAGCTTGGCCGGGCGGGTCTCTGGAAACACCATATATTTT.

CDR3 protein: CSVEGRTASLSYNEQFF. DNA of the CDR3: TGCAGCGTTGAAGGGCGGACAGCGTCCCTTTCCTACAATGAGCAGTTCTTC. The rearrangement uses TRBV29-1 and TRBJ2-1; D is possibly TRBD1 (6 bases). V lost 1 base, J lost 1 base, and 17 bases lay in between. This CDR3 has 17 amino acids. The germline V gene encodes CDR1 SQVTM and CDR2 ANQGSEA.

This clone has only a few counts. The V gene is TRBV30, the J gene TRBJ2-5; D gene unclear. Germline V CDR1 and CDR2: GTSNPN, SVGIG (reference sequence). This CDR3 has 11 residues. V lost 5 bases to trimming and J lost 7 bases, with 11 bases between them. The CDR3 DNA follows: TGTGCCTGGGGGTATCACGGGACCCAGTACTTC. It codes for CAWGYHGTQYF.

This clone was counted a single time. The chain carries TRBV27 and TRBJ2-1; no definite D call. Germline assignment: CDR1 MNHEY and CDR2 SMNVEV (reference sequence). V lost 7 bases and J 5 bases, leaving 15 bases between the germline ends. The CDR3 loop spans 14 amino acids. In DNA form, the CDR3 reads TGTGCCAGCATTCCCTCTAGAACACACAATGAGCAGTTCTTC. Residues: CASIPSRTHNEQFF.

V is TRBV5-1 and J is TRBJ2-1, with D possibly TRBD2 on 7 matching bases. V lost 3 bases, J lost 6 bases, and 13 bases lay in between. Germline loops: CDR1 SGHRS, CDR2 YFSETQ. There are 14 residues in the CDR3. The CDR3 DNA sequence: TGCGCCAGCAGCTGGGGGGGCGGGGGCAATGAGCAGTTCTTC. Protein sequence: CASSWGGGGNEQFF. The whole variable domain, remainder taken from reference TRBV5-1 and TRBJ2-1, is KAGVTQTPRYLIKTRGQQVTLSCSPISGHRSVSWYQQTPGQGLQFLFEYFSETQRNKGNFPGRFSGRQFSNSRSEMNVSTLELGDSALYLCASSWGGGGNEQFFGPGTRLTVL.

The CDR3 region is CASSAGQGTAYEQYF. For the CDR3, the DNA is TGTGCCAGCAGCGCGGGACAGGGGACCGCCTACGAGCAGTACTTC. The V call is TRBV9, the J call TRBJ2-7, with TRBD1 matching 10 bases. Germline-derived CDR1 and CDR2 are SGDLS and YYNGEE. This CDR3 is built from 15 residues. V lost 3 bases and J lost 2; bases outside the gene matches: 5.

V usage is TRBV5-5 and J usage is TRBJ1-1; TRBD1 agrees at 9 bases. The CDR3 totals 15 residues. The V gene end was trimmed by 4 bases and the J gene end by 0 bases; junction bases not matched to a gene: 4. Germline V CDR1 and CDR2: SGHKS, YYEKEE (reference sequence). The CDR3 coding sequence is TGTGCCAGCAGCCCCGGGACAGGGATGAACACTGAAGCTTTCTTT. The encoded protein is CASSPGTGMNTEAFF.

CDR3 DNA: TGCGCCAGCAGCTTGACAGGGGTCCAAGAGACCCAGTACTTC. Translated, it gives CASSLTGVQETQYF. The chain is built from TRBV5-1 and TRBJ2-5, with TRBD1 matching over 7 bases. J gave up 1 base and V 1 base, and 1 base lay outside the gene matches. Germline lookup yields CDR1 SGHRS and CDR2 YFSETQ. This CDR3 has 14 amino acids.

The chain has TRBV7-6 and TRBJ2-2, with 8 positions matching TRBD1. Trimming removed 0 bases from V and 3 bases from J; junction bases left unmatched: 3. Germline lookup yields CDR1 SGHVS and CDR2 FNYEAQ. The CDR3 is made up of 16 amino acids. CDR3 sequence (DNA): TGTGCCAGCAGCTTAGCAGGACAGGGATACACCGGGGAGCTGTTTTTT. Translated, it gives CASSLAGQGYTGELFF.

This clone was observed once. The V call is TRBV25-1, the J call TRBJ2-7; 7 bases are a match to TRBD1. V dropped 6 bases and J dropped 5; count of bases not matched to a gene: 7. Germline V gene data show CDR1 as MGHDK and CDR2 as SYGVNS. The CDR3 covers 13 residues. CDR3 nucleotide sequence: TGTGCCAGCAGGGGTATGACAGGGAACGAGCAGTACTTC. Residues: CASRGMTGNEQYF.

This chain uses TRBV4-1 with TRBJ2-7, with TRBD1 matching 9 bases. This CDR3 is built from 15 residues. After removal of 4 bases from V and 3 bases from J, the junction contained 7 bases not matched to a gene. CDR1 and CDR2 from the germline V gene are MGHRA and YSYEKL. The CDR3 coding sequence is TGCGCCAGCAGCCCTAATTCGGGACAGGGCTACGAGCAGTACTTC. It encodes CASSPNSGQGYEQYF.

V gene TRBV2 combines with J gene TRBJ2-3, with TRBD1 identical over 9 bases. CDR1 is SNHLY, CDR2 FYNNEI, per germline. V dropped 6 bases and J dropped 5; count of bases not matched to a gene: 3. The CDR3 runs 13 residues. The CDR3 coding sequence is TGTGCCAGCAGACAGGGGGCGGGAGATACGCAGTATTTT. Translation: CASRQGAGDTQYF.

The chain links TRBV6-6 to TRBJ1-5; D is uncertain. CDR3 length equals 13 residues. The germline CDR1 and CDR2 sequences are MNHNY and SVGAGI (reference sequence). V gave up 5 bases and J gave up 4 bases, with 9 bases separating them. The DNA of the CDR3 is TGTGCCAGCAGTGTACACGATAATCAGCCCCAGCATTTT. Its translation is CASSVHDNQPQHF.

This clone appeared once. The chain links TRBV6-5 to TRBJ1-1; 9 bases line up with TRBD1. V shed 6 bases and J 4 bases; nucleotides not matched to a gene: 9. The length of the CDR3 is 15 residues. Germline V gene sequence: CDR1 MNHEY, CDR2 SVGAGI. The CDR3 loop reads CASRKTTGGFTEAFF. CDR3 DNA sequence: TGTGCCAGCAGGAAGACGACAGGGGGTTTCACTGAAGCTTTCTTT.

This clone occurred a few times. CDR3 DNA sequence: TGTGCCAGCAGCAGGGTGATAGGTGAAAAACTGTTTTTT. It specifies CASSRVIGEKLFF. This rearrangement joins TRBV12-3 or TRBV12-4 to TRBJ1-4; TRBD1 is a possible D gene (5 bases). The CDR3 is 13 amino acids. V was cut by 6 bases and J by 7 bases, with 12 bases left in between.

In nucleotides, the CDR3 is TGTGCCAGCAGCCGGGACACAGCCTACGAGCAGTACTTC. Its translation is CASSRDTAYEQYF. V is TRBV3-1 (or the pseudogene TRBV3-2) and J is TRBJ2-7; a possible D gene is TRBD1 (6 bases). The V and J ends lost 4 bases and 2 bases respectively, with 9 bases between them. In germline, CDR1 is LGHDT, CDR2 YNNKEL (reference sequence). The CDR3 has 13 residues.